These 17 T cell receptor beta chains came from one sample sequenced in a study of blood T cell repertoires in COVID-19. The data were produced by immunoSEQ multiplex PCR, yet TCRdb's version contains in-frame clones alone and is incomplete. The sample includes around 250,000 clones, 86% of them seen just once. The sequenced sample consisted of peripheral blood. Receptors originate from a woman aged 30 to 39 with active or convalescent COVID-19.

The chain couples TRBV7-2 to TRBJ2-5; the match to TRBD2 covers 15 bases. Germline-derived CDR1 and CDR2 are SGHTA and FQGNSA. The CDR3 loop spans 17 amino acids. The ends lost 5 bases at V and 5 bases at J; junction bases unmatched: 9. CDR3 DNA: TGTGCCAGCAGCCCCTGGACTAGCGGGGGGGCGGGTGAGACCCAGTACTTC. It is translated as CASSPWTSGGAGETQYF.

This chain connects TRBV28 to TRBJ1-1; maybe TRBD1 (6 bases). V was trimmed by 1 base and J by 2 bases, leaving 11 bases between them. The V gene's germline CDR1 is MDHEN and CDR2 SYDVKM. The CDR3 runs 15 residues. For the CDR3, the DNA is TGTGCCAGCAGTTTATCCACAGGGATAAACACTGAAGCTTTCTTT. Translated, it gives CASSLSTGINTEAFF.

The V gene is TRBV7-9, the J gene TRBJ2-7; D perhaps matches TRBD2 (5 bases). Trimming cost V 5 bases and J 0 bases, with 14 bases left between them. The germline V gene has CDR1 SEHNR and CDR2 FQNEAQ (reference sequence). CDR3 length: 15 residues. The CDR3 protein is CASSRSSPNSYEQYF. The DNA for the CDR3 is TGTGCCAGCAGCCGATCTAGCCCCAACTCCTACGAGCAGTACTTC.

The chain carries TRBV28 and TRBJ1-1; a possible D gene is TRBD1 (6 bases). The CDR3 is 11 residues long. Between the trimmed V and J ends, which lost 7 bases and 4 bases, there was a span of 7 bases. From germline, CDR1 is MDHEN and CDR2 SYDVKM. CDR3 sequence: CASKGVTEAFF. CDR3 in DNA: TGTGCCAGCAAGGGGGTCACTGAAGCTTTCTTT.

The chain joins TRBV28 to TRBJ1-2; possible D gene TRBD1, 5 bases. The CDR3 sequence is 14 residues long. Per the germline V gene, CDR1 is MDHEN and CDR2 is SYDVKM. The ends were cut back, 6 bases at V and 4 bases at J, with 15 bases in the middle. The CDR3 spells CASSSDISVYGYTF. The CDR3 nucleotides are TGTGCCAGCAGCTCGGACATATCGGTCTATGGCTACACCTTC.

The V gene is TRBV27, the J gene TRBJ2-3; 13 bases map to TRBD2. This CDR3 contains 18 residues. J was trimmed by 2 bases and V by 6 bases; bases with no gene match: 11. The germline V gene has CDR1 MNHEY and CDR2 SMNVEV (reference sequence). The CDR3 loop reads CASSRPGLAGDTTDTQYF. CDR3 nucleotide sequence: TGTGCCAGCAGCCGCCCCGGACTAGCGGGGGACACCACAGATACGCAGTATTTT.

This clone has a count of ten or more. At the DNA level, this CDR3 is encoded by other sequences in the same sample as well. CDR3 bases: TGCGCCAGCAGCTTGGCAGGGGTCGGGCAGTTCTTC. Translation gives CASSLAGVGQFF. V and J are TRBV5-1 and TRBJ2-1; D possibly corresponds to TRBD1 (6 bases). The V end lost 0 bases, the J end lost 12 bases, and 10 bases lay between the germline ends. This CDR3 spans 12 amino acids. CDR1 SGHRS and CDR2 YFSETQ come from the germline V gene. The full variable domain, in which reference TRBV5-1 and TRBJ2-1 provide the parts outside the CDR3, is KAGVTQTPRYLIKTRGQQVTLSCSPISGHRSVSWYQQTPGQGLQFLFEYFSETQRNKGNFPGRFSGRQFSNSRSEMNVSTLELGDSALYLCASSLAGVGQFFGPGTRLTVL.

V usage is TRBV25-1 and J usage is TRBJ1-2; TRBD1 aligns across 7 bases. CDR3 length: 12 amino acids. Looked up from germline, CDR1 is MGHDK and CDR2 is SYGVNS. V lost 4 bases to trimming and J lost 8 bases; unmatched junction nucleotides: 4. The DNA of the CDR3 is TGTGCCAGCAGTGGCGACAGGGACGGCTACACCTTC. Translating it yields CASSGDRDGYTF.

V usage is TRBV9 and J usage is TRBJ2-3; weak D call: TRBD1 (5 bases). Trimming took 3 bases from V and 0 from J, leaving 14 bases between them. The CDR3 sequence is 16 residues long. Germline-derived CDR1 and CDR2 are SGDLS and YYNGEE. This chain's CDR3 is CASSAASGASTDTQYF. CDR3 nucleotide sequence: TGTGCCAGCAGCGCTGCTAGTGGGGCTAGCACAGATACGCAGTATTTT. The full variable domain, in which reference TRBV9 and TRBJ2-3 provide the parts outside the CDR3, is DSGVTQTPKHLITATGQRVTLRCSPRSGDLSVYWYQQSLDQGLQFLIQYYNGEERAKGNILERFSAQQFPDLHSELNLSSLELGDSALYFCASSAASGASTDTQYFGPGTRLTVL.

The chain carries TRBV5-1 and TRBJ2-1; 7 nucleotides align to TRBD1. J lost 5 bases, V lost 0 bases, and 8 bases had no gene match. CDR3 length: 16 residues. The germline CDR1 and CDR2 sequences are SGHRS and YFSETQ. The CDR3 DNA reads TGCGCCAGCAGCTTGGCCGGAAGACAGGGCCACAATGAGCAGTTCTTC. This sequence encodes CASSLAGRQGHNEQFF.

In the case of this clone: Relative to the germline gene, one junction end is altered; a read error may explain this. This sequence joins TRBV7-7 and TRBJ2-5; 10 bases are shared with TRBD2. This CDR3 has 16 residues. CDR1 is SSHAT, CDR2 FNYEAQ, per germline (reference sequence). The CDR3 DNA reads as TGTGCTAGCAGCCAGGCTGGTAGCGGGGGGCCAGAGACCCAGTACTTC. Its translation: CASSQAGSGGPETQYF.

This chain joins TRBV1 and TRBJ2-1; the table assigns TRBD2, which was not confirmed against the DNA. TRBV1 constitutes a pseudogene. The CDR3 has 15 amino acids. The DNA of the CDR3 is TGCACCAGCAGCCAAGAAGAGGGCCGAGTGAATGAGCAGTTCTTC. Amino acids: CTSSQEEGRVNEQFF.

The chain links TRBV5-1 to TRBJ2-5; 13 bases fit TRBD2. Germline CDR1 SGHRS, CDR2 YFSETQ. The CDR3 length is 17 residues. Losses at the gene ends were 5 bases for V and 3 bases for J; bases not matched to a gene: 10. The CDR3 here is CASRSRTTSGGKETQYF. CDR3 DNA sequence: TGCGCCAGCAGGTCAAGGACGACTAGCGGGGGGAAAGAGACCCAGTACTTC. The full variable domain, completed using reference TRBV5-1 and TRBJ2-5, is KAGVTQTPRYLIKTRGQQVTLSCSPISGHRSVSWYQQTPGQGLQFLFEYFSETQRNKGNFPGRFSGRQFSNSRSEMNVSTLELGDSALYLCASRSRTTSGGKETQYFGPGTRLLVL.

This chain connects TRBV6-5 to TRBJ1-1; D uncertain. CDR1 and CDR2 (germline): MNHEY, SVGAGI. Trimming left V 4 bases short and J 6 bases short, with 15 bases between. There are 14 residues in the CDR3. The CDR3 reads CASSWAAAGAEAFF. DNA for the CDR3: TGTGCCAGCAGTTGGGCGGCGGCGGGCGCTGAAGCTTTCTTT.

The chain uses TRBV6-5 and TRBJ1-3, with TRBD1 identical over 7 bases. V trimming: 4 bases; J trimming: 3 bases; junction bases outside the gene matches: 9. Germline-derived CDR1 and CDR2 are MNHEY and SVGAGI. The CDR3 totals 16 residues. CDR3 sequence reads: CASSSDRQGSGNTIYF. The CDR3 DNA is TGTGCCAGCAGTTCCGACCGACAGGGAAGTGGAAACACCATATATTTT.

The chain joins TRBV3-1 (or the pseudogene TRBV3-2) to TRBJ2-1; D gene unclear. The CDR3 extends over 13 amino acids. V was shortened by 1 base and J by 4 bases, with 5 bases between the two germline ends. CDR1 and CDR2 from the germline V gene are LGHDT and YNNKEL (reference sequence). CDR3 DNA sequence: TGTGCCAGCAGCCAAGGGGCGTACAATGAGCAGTTCTTC. Translated, it gives CASSQGAYNEQFF.

In regard to this clone: This same CDR3 is encoded by further DNA sequences in the sample. The chain employs TRBV28 and TRBJ2-1; 8 bases fit TRBD2. From germline, CDR1 is MDHEN and CDR2 SYDVKM. With V trimmed by 6 bases and J by 2 bases, 9 bases remained unmatched. The CDR3 has 16 residues. DNA of the CDR3: TGTGCCAGCAGCCTCGGGGCGGGGGGACCCTACAATGAGCAGTTCTTC. This sequence encodes CASSLGAGGPYNEQFF. Supplemented by reference TRBV28 and TRBJ2-1, the full variable domain reads DVKVTQSSRYLVKRTGEKVFLECVQDMDHENMFWYRQDPGLGLRLIYFSYDVKMKEKGDIPEGYSVSREKKERFSLILESASTNQTSMYLCASSLGAGGPYNEQFFGPGTRLTVL.